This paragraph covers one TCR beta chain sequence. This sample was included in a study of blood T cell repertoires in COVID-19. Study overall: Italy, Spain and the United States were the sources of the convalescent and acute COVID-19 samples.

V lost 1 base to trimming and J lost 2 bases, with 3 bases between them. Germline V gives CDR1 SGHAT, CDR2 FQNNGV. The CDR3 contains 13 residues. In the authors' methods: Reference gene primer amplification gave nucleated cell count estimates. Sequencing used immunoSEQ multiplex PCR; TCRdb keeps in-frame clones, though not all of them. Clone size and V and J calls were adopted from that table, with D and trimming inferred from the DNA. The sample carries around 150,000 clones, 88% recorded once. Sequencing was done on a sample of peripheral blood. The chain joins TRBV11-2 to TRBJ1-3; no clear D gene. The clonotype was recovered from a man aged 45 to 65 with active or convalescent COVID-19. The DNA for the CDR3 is TGTGCCAGCAGCTTAGTCGCTGGAAACACCATATATTTT. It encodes CASSLVAGNTIYF.